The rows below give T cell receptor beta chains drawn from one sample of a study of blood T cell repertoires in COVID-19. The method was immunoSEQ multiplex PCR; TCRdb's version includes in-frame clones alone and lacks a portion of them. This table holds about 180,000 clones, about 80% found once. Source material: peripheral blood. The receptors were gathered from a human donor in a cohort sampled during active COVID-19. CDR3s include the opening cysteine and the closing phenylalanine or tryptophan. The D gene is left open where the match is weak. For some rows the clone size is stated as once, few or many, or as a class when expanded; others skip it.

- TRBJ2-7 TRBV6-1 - TGTGCCAGCAGTGAAAATGGCAGGCCCTACGAGCAGTACTTC CASSENGRPYEQYF
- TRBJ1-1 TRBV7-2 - TGTGCCAGCAGCTCGACAGGAGCCTACACTGAAGCTTTCTTT CASSSTGAYTEAFF
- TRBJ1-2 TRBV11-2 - TGTGCCAGCAGCTTAGGCCCAGGGGGCTACACCTTC CASSLGPGGYTF
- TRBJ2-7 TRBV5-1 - TGCGCCAGCCAAGCCTCTCTAGGGGCCTACGAGCAGTACTTC CASQASLGAYEQYF
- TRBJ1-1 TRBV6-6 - TGTGCCAGCAGCCTACCGGCTACAGGGAGCACTGAAGCTTTCTTT CASSLPATGSTEAFF
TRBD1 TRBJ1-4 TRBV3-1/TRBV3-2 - TGTGCCAGCAGCCCGGACAGGGAAGGGACTAATGAAAAACTGTTTTTT CASSPDREGTNEKLFF
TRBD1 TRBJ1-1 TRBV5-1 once TGCGCCAGCAGCGCCGGGACAGGGCACGCTGAAGCTTTCTTT CASSAGTGHAEAFF
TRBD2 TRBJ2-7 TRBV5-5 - TGTGCCAGCACCCGCGGGGGACCCGGCGAGCAGTACTTC CASTRGGPGEQYF
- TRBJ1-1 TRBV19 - TGTGCCAGTAGTATCTCAGGGGCTGAAGCTTTCTTT CASSISGAEAFF
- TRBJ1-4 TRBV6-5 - TGTGCCGGCGGGATTAATGAAAAACTGTTTTTT CAGGINEKLFF
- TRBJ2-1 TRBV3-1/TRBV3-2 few TGTGCCAGCAGCCAAGACCCAGGGGAAAATGAGCAGTTCTTC CASSQDPGENEQFF
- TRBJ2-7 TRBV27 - TGTGCCAGCAGTCCCCCAAGGGGGATCGAGCAGTACTTC CASSPPRGIEQYF
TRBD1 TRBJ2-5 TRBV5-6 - TGTGCCAGCAGCCTACCGGACAGGTTGGCGGAGACCCAGTACTTC CASSLPDRLAETQYF
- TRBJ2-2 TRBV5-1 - TGCGCCAGCAGCTTGGAGGGCAGGGTGGCCGGGGAGCTGTTTTTT CASSLEGRVAGELFF
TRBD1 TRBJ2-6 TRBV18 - TGTGCCAGCTCATCGCGTAGGGACAGGGAAACTGGGGCCAACGTCCTGACTTTC CASSSRRDRETGANVLTF
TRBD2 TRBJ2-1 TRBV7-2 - TGTGCCAGCAGCTTACAGAGCGGGGAGAACAATGAGCAGTTCTTC CASSLQSGENNEQFF
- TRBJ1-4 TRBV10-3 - TGTGCCATCAGTGAGTTTCCAGGGACTGACGAAAAACTGTTTTTT CAISEFPGTDEKLFF
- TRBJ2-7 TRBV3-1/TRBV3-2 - TGTGCCAGCAGCCAAGCTTCAGGGCGGTTCCCCCAGTACTTC CASSQASGRFPQYF
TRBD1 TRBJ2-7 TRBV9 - TGTGCCAGCAGCGTGGGTGGGGACAGGGCAGTCCACGAGCAGTACTTC CASSVGGDRAVHEQYF
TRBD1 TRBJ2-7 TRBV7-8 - TGTGCCAGCAGCTTAGGGGGACAGGGCGCCTACGAGCAGTACTTC CASSLGGQGAYEQYF
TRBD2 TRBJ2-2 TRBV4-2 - TGTGCCAGCAGCCAATCATCTAGCGGGGGTGGGACCGGGGAGCTGTTTTTT CASSQSSSGGGTGELFF
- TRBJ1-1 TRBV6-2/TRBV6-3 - TGTGCCAGCAGCCGGTCGGGGTCACCCGAAGCTTTCTTT CASSRSGSPEAFF
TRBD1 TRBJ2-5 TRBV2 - TGTGCCAGCAGAGACGACAGGGTGCTGGAAGAGACCCAGTACTTC CASRDDRVLEETQYF
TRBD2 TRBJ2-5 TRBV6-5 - TGTGCCAGCAGTTACGAAGCGGGGATACAAGAGACCCAGTACTTC CASSYEAGIQETQYF
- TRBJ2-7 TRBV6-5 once TGTGCCAGCCAATTATCGAATTTGGACTCTTTCGAGCAGTACTTC CASQLSNLDSFEQYF
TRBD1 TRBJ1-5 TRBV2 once TGTGCCAGCAGTATCGACAGGGGATTAAGCAATCAGCCCCAGCATTTT CASSIDRGLSNQPQHF
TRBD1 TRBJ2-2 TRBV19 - TGTGCCAGTAGTTTCAGGGGGCCGAACGGGGAGCTGTTTTTT CASSFRGPNGELFF
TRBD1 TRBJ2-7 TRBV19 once TGTGCCAGTAGTCCCCGGGGGACAGGGTTCTCCTACGAGCAGTACTTC CASSPRGTGFSYEQYF
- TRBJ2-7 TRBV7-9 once TGTGCCAGCAGCTTAAGGGGCTACGAGCAGTACTTC CASSLRGYEQYF
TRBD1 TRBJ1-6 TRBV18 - TGTGCCAGCTCACCACCGGTGACAGGGGGCGCGACACCCCTCCACTTT CASSPPVTGGATPLHF
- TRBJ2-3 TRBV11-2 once TGTGCCAGCAGCTTACCCTACACAGATACGCAGTATTTT CASSLPYTDTQYF
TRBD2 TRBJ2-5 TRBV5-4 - TGTGCCAGCAGCCGGAGCGGGGGAGACCAAGAGACCCAGTACTTC CASSRSGGDQETQYF
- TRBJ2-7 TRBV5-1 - TGCGCCAGCAGCTTGGAGGCCCGTGGCACGGGTGCCTACGAGCAGTACTTC CASSLEARGTGAYEQYF
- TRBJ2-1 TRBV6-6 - TGTGCCAGCAGTTACGGTTCGCTCAGCAATGAGCAGTTCTTC CASSYGSLSNEQFF
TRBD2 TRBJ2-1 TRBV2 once TGTGCCAGCACCGGGGGGGGGAATGAGCAGTTCTTC CASTGGGNEQFF
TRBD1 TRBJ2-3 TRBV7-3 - TGTGCCAGCAGCCAAGGACAGGCTAGCACAGATACGCAGTATTTT CASSQGQASTDTQYF
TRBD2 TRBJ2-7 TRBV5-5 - TGTGCCAGCAGCCCGGGACTAGCGGGGTCTTACGAGCAGTACTTC CASSPGLAGSYEQYF
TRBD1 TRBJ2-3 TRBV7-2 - TGTGCCAGCAGCCTCGGACAGGGGGCAGGAGATACGCAGTATTTT CASSLGQGAGDTQYF
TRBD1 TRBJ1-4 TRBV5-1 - TGCGCCAGCAGCTTGGTGGGACAGGGGTTTCGGGAAAAACTGTTTTTT CASSLVGQGFREKLFF
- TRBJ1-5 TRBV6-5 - TGTGCCAGCAGCCACAGGAACTCAATTGATCAGCCCCAGCATTTT CASSHRNSIDQPQHF
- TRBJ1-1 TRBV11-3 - TGTGCCAAATCAGGGTTGAACACTGAAGCTTTCTTT CAKSGLNTEAFF
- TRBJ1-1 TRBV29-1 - TGCAGCGTCTGGGGGGGGAACACTGAAGCTTTCTTT CSVWGGNTEAFF
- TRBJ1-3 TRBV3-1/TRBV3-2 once TGTGCCAGCAGCACCCGACGGGGTCTCTCTGGAAACACCATATATTTT CASSTRRGLSGNTIYF
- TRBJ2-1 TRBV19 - TGTGCCAGTGGAAGGGACACCTGGTCCTTAAACAATGAGCAGTTCTTC CASGRDTWSLNNEQFF
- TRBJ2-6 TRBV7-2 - TGTGCCAGCAGCTTGGGGGCTTCTGGGGCCAACGTCCTGACTTTC CASSLGASGANVLTF
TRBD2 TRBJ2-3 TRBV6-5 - TGTGCCAGCGGGGCCGGGACTAGGCGTAATACGCAGTATTTT CASGAGTRRNTQYF
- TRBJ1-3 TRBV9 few TGTGCCAGCTCAGGACTAGAAAACACCATATATTTT CASSGLENTIYF
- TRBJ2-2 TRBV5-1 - TGCGCCAGCAGCTCTCATGGACTGCTCGGGGACACCGGGGAGCTGTTTTTT CASSSHGLLGDTGELFF
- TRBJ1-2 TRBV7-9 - TGTGCCAGCAGCCAGGACAGTTTCTCCTATGGCTACACCTTC CASSQDSFSYGYTF
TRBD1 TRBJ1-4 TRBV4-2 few TGTGCCAGCAGCCAAGCGCCGACAGGGGGCGTTGGTGAAAAACTGTTTTTT CASSQAPTGGVGEKLFF
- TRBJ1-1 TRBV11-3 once TGTGCCAGCAGCTCCCGGGGAGAGAACACTGAAGCTTTCTTT CASSSRGENTEAFF
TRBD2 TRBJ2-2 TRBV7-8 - TGTGCCAGCAGCTTATACGCGGGGGGAGCGAACACCGGGGAGCTGTTTTTT CASSLYAGGANTGELFF
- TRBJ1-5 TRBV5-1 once TGCGCCAGCAGCCCGGACAGTCTGGATCAGCCCCAGCATTTT CASSPDSLDQPQHF
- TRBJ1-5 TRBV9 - TGTGCCAGCAGCGGGAGTTTTGGCAATCAGCCCCAGCATTTT CASSGSFGNQPQHF
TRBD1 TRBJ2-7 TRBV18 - TGTGCCAGCTCCCAGGGACAGGGGGGCTACGAGCAGTACTTC CASSQGQGGYEQYF
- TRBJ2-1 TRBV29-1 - TGCAGCGGGAGCTACGCGAGCTCCTACAATGAGCAGTTCTTC CSGSYASSYNEQFF
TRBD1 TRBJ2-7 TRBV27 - TGTGCCAGCAGTTGGACAGGCCCCTACGAGCAGTACTTC CASSWTGPYEQYF